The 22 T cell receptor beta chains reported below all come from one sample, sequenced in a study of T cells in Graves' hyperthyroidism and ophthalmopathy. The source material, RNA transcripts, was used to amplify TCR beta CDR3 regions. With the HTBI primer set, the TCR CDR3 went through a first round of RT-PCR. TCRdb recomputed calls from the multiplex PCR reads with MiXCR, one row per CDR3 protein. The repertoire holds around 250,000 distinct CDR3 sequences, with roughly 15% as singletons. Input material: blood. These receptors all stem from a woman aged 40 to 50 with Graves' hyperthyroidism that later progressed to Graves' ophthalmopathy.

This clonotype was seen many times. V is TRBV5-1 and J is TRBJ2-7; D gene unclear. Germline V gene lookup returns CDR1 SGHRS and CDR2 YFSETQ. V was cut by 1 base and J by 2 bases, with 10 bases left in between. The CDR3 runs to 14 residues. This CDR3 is CASSLIGFTYEQYF. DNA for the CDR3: TGCGCCAGCAGCTTGATCGGGTTTACCTACGAGCAGTACTTC. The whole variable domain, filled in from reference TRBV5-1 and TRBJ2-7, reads KAGVTQTPRYLIKTRGQQVTLSCSPISGHRSVSWYQQTPGQGLQFLFEYFSETQRNKGNFPGRFSGRQFSNSRSEMNVSTLELGDSALYLCASSLIGFTYEQYFGPGTRLTVT.

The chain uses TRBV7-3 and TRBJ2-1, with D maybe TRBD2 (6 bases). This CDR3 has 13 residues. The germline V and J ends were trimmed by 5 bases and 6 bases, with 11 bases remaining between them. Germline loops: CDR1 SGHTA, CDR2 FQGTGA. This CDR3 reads CASSRASANEQFF. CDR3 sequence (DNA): TGTGCCAGCAGCAGGGCTAGCGCCAATGAGCAGTTCTTC.

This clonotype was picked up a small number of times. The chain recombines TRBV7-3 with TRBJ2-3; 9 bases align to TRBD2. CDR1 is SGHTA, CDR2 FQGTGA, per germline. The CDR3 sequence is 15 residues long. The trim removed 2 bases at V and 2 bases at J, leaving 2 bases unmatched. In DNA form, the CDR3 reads TGTGCCAGCAGCTTAGCGGGAGGGAACACAGATACGCAGTATTTT. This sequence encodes CASSLAGGNTDTQYF.

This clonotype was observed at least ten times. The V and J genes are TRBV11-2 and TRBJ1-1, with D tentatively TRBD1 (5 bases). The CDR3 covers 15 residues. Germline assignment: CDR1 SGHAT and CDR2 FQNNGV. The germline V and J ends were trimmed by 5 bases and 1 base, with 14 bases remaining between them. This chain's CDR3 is CASSTSGLTNTEAFF. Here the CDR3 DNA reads TGTGCCAGCAGCACCTCGGGACTGACGAACACTGAAGCTTTCTTT.

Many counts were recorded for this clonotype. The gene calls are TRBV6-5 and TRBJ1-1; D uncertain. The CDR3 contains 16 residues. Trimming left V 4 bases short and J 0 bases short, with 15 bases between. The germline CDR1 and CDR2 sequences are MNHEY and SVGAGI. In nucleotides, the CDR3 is TGTGCCAGCAGTTCCTCGCGTCTGGCGATGAACACTGAAGCTTTCTTT. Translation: CASSSSRLAMNTEAFF.

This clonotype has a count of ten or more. CDR3 DNA sequence: TGCGCCAGCAGCCTACTATCGGTGGGAACCACTCGTACGCAGTATTTT. Amino acids: CASSLLSVGTTRTQYF. The chain links TRBV5-1 to TRBJ2-3; D unclear. Between the trimmed V and J ends, which lost 4 bases and 8 bases, there was a span of 23 bases. This CDR3 is built from 16 residues. Germline V gene lookup returns CDR1 SGHRS and CDR2 YFSETQ.

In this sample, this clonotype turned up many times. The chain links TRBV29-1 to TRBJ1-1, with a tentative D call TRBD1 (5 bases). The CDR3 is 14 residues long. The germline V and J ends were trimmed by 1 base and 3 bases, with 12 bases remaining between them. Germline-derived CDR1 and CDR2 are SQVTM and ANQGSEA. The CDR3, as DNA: TGCAGCGTTGAAGGTAGGGGAAAGGACACTGAAGCTTTCTTT. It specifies CSVEGRGKDTEAFF.

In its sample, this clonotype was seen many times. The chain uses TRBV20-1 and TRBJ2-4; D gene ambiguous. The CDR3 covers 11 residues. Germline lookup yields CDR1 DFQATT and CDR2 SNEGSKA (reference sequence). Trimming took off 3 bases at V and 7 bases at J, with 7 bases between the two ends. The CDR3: CSASPSNIQYF. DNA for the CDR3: TGCAGTGCTAGTCCGAGTAACATTCAGTACTTC.

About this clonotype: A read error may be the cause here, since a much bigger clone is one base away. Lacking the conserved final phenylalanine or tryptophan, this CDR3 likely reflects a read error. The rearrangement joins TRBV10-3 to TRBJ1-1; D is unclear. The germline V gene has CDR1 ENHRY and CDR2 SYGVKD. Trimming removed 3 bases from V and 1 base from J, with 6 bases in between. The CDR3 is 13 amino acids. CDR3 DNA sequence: TGTGCCATCAGTGAAAGCAGGAACACTGAAGCTTTCCTT. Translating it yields CAISESRNTEAFL.

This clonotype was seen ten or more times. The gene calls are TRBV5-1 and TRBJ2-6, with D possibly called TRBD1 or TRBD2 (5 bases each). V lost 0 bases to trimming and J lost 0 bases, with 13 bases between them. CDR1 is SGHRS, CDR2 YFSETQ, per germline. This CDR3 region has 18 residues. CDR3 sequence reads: CASSLAGTASSGANVLTF. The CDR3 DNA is TGCGCCAGCAGCTTGGCCGGGACGGCGAGCTCTGGGGCCAACGTCCTGACTTTC.

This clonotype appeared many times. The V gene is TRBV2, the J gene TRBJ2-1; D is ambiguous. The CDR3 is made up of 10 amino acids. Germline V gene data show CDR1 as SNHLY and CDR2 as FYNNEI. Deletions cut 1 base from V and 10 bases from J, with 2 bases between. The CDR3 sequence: CASSEGEQFF. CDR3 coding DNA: TGTGCCAGCAGTGAAGGAGAGCAGTTCTTC.

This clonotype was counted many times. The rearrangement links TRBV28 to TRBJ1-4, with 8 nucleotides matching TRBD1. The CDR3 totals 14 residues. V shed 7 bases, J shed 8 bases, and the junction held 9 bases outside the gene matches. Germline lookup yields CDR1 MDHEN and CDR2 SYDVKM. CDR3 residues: CASNPRTGWEKLFF. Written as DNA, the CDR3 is TGTGCCAGCAACCCACGGACAGGGTGGGAAAAACTGTTTTTT.

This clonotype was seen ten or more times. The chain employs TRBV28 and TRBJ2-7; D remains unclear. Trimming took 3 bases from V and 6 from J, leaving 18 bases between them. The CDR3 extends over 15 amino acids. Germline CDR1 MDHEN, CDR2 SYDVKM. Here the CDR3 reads CASSFGSITLREQYF. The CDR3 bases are TGTGCCAGCAGTTTCGGTAGCATCACCCTACGCGAGCAGTACTTC.

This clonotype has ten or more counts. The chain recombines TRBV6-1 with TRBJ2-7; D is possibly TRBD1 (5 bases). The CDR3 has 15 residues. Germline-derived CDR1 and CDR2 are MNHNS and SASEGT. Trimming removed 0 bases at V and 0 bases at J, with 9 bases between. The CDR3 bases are TGTGCCAGCAGTGAAGCAGGGGTTACCTCCTACGAGCAGTACTTC. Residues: CASSEAGVTSYEQYF.

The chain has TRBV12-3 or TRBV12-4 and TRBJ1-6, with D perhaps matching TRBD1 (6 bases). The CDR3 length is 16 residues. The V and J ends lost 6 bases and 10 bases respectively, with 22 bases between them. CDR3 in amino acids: CASSQPGGGEGSPLHF. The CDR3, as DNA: TGTGCCAGCAGCCAACCGGGGGGGGGCGAAGGGTCACCCCTCCACTTT.

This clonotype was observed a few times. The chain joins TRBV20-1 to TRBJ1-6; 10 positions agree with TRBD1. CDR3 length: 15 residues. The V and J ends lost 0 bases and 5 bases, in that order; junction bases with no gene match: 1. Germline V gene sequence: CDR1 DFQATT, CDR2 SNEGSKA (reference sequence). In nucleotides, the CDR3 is TGCAGTGCTAGAGATGGGACAGGGGATAATTCACCCCTCCACTTT. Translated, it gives CSARDGTGDNSPLHF.

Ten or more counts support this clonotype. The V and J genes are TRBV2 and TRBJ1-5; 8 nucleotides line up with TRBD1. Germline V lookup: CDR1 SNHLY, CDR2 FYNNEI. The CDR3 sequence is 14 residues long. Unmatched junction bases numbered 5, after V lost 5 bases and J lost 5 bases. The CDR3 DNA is TGTGCCAGCAGTTTAGGGACAGGTCATCAGCCCCAGCATTTT. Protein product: CASSLGTGHQPQHF. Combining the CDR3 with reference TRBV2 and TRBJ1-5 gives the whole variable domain EPEVTQTPSHQVTQMGQEVILRCVPISNHLYFYWYRQILGQKVEFLVSFYNNEISEKSEIFDDQFSVERPDGSNFTLKIRSTKLEDSAMYFCASSLGTGHQPQHFGDGTRLSIL.

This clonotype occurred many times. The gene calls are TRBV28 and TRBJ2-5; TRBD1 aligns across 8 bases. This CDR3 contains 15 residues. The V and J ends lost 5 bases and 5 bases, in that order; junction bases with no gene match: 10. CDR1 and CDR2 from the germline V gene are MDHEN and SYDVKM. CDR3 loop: CASSTMTGDVETQYF. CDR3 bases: TGTGCCAGCAGTACGATGACAGGGGATGTTGAGACCCAGTACTTC.

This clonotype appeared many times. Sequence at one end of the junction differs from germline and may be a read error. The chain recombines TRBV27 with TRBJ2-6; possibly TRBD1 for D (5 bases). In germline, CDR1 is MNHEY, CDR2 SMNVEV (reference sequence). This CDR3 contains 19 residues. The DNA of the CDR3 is TGTGCCAGCAGTATATCCCCTCAGGGTAGCCTCGCTGGGGCCAACGTCCTGACTTTC. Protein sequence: CASSISPQGSLAGANVLTF.

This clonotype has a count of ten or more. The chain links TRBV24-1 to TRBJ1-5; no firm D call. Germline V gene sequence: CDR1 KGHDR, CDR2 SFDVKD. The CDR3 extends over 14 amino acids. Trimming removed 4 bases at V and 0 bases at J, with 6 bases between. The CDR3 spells CATSEVYSNQPQHF. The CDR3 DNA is TGTGCCACCAGTGAAGTCTATAGCAATCAGCCCCAGCATTTT.

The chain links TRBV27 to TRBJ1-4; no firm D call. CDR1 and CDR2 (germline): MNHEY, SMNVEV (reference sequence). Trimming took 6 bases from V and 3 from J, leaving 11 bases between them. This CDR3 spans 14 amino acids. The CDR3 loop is CASSHGLSNEKLFF. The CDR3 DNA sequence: TGTGCCAGCAGCCACGGCCTCTCTAATGAAAAACTGTTTTTT.

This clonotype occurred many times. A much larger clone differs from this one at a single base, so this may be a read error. The CDR3 spells CASSSGTGTQYF. In DNA, the CDR3 is TGTGCCAGCAGCTCGGGAACAGGTACGCAGTATTTT. The chain carries TRBV11-2 and TRBJ2-3; D may correspond to TRBD1 or TRBD2 (5 bases each). CDR3 length: 12 amino acids. Germline-derived CDR1 and CDR2 are SGHAT and FQNNGV.